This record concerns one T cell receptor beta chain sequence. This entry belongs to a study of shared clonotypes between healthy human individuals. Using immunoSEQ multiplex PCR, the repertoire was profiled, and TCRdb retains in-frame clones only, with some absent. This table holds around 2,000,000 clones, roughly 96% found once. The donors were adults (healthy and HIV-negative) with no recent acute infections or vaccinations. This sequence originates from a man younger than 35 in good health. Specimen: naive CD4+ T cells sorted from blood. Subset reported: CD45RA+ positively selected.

The CDR3 region has the DNA TGCGCCAGCAGCCAAGATAAGCGGGGATGGGACTCCTACGAGCAGTACTTC. Encoded protein: CASSQDKRGWDSYEQYF. The chain uses TRBV4-1 and TRBJ2-7, with 7 bases that match TRBD2. V was clipped by 0 bases and J by 0 bases; unmatched bases: 8. The V gene's germline CDR1 is MGHRA and CDR2 YSYEKL. The CDR3 consists of 17 residues.